Below, 23 T cell receptor beta chains from the same sample are listed, as sequenced in a study of blood T cell repertoires in COVID-19 (dated by TCRdb to the early 2020s). The library relied on the immunoSEQ multiplex PCR assay. TCRdb stores this immuneACCESS table with in-frame sequences only. Part of the clones is absent; in the studies checked, under half of the shortfall reflects unresolved V genes, and no reason is known for the rest. The sample table shows about 260,000 clones, and approximately 90% are seen once. 2.8% of the sample comes from the top ten. Sequences were obtained from PBMCs or T cells enriched from blood (not recorded which). Source of these receptors: a man aged 40-55 years who had been exposed to COVID-19.

V gene TRBV5-6 combines with J gene TRBJ2-7; D perhaps matches TRBD2 (6 bases). There are 14 residues in the CDR3. V was clipped by 2 bases and J by 3 bases, with 12 bases between them. Germline V gene lookup returns CDR1 SGHDT and CDR2 YYEEEE. CDR3 sequence: CASSFTGVNYEQYF. DNA of the CDR3: TGTGCCAGCAGCTTTACGGGGGTTAACTACGAGCAGTACTTC.

The chain employs TRBV29-1 and TRBJ1-2; TRBD1 matches 9 bases. CDR1 SQVTM and CDR2 ANQGSEA come from the germline V gene. Trimming cost V 3 bases and J 5 bases; bases outside gene matches: 7. The CDR3 loop spans 14 amino acids. The CDR3 spells CSVDRGQGIYGYTF. The DNA of the CDR3 is TGCAGCGTTGATCGAGGACAGGGGATTTATGGCTACACCTTC.

The V call is TRBV7-2, the J call TRBJ2-5, with 11 bases lining up with TRBD2. The CDR3 has 16 residues. The germline V gene has CDR1 SGHTA and CDR2 FQGNSA. Trimming at V came to 1 base and at J to 5 bases, leaving 6 bases not matched to a gene. CDR3 DNA: TGTGCCAGCAGCTTAGGGGGTAGCGGGAGGGCGGAGACCCAGTACTTC. Its protein is CASSLGGSGRAETQYF.

The rearrangement joins TRBV14 to TRBJ2-3, with D possibly being TRBD2 (5 bases). This CDR3 is built from 13 residues. Between the trimmed V and J ends, which lost 7 bases and 5 bases, there was a span of 13 bases. CDR1 is SGHDN and CDR2 is FVKESK in the germline V gene. CDR3 sequence reads: CASTPWAGDTQYF. The CDR3 DNA reads TGTGCCAGCACCCCCTGGGCGGGAGATACGCAGTATTTT.

This sequence joins TRBV6-5 and TRBJ1-1, with D tentatively TRBD1 (6 bases). CDR3 length equals 14 residues. CDR1 and CDR2 (germline): MNHEY, SVGAGI. V lost 4 bases and J 0 bases, leaving 9 bases between the germline ends. The CDR3 sequence is CASSLDRLNTEAFF. CDR3 DNA: TGTGCCAGCAGTTTAGACAGGTTGAACACTGAAGCTTTCTTT.

J is TRBJ2-7 and V is TRBV6-5, with TRBD1 matching 8 bases. This CDR3 is built from 14 residues. The germline V gene encodes CDR1 MNHEY and CDR2 SVGAGI. J gave up 3 bases and V 6 bases, and 7 bases lay outside the gene matches. The CDR3 sequence: CASSHIGTGYEQYF. In DNA, the CDR3 is TGTGCCAGCAGCCACATCGGGACAGGCTACGAGCAGTACTTC.

This clone turned up a few times. V gene TRBV6-5 combines with J gene TRBJ1-1; 7 nucleotides line up with TRBD1. The CDR3 totals 13 residues. V lost 2 bases and J lost 7; bases outside the gene matches: 4. CDR1 MNHEY and CDR2 SVGAGI come from the germline V gene. CDR3 bases: TGTGCCAGCAGTTACCCTGGGACAGTTGAAGCTTTCTTT. Amino acids: CASSYPGTVEAFF.

This chain connects TRBV7-2 to TRBJ2-1; 7 bases agree with TRBD2. This CDR3 contains 14 residues. Unmatched junction bases numbered 9, after V lost 8 bases and J lost 5 bases. Germline assignment: CDR1 SGHTA and CDR2 FQGNSA. In nucleotides, the CDR3 is TGTGCCAGCGGGTGGGGGAGGGCCAACAATGAGCAGTTCTTC. It is translated as CASGWGRANNEQFF.

This chain connects TRBV5-1 to TRBJ2-3; maybe TRBD1 (7 bases). The germline gives CDR1 SGHRS, CDR2 YFSETQ. The CDR3 totals 14 residues. V lost 6 bases, J lost 1 base, and 12 bases lay in between. CDR3 sequence reads: CASMEGARTDTQYF. The DNA for the CDR3 is TGCGCCAGCATGGAGGGGGCCCGCACAGATACGCAGTATTTT.

The chain employs TRBV28 and TRBJ2-7; 8 positions match TRBD1. The V segment lost 3 bases and the J segment 4 bases; nucleotides outside the gene matches: 2. This CDR3 is built from 13 residues. Germline CDR1 is MDHEN and CDR2 is SYDVKM. The CDR3 DNA sequence: TGTGCCAGCAGTTTCCGACAGGGGTACGAGCAGTACTTC. Translating it yields CASSFRQGYEQYF.

The genes are TRBV11-3 and TRBJ1-1; 10 bases line up with TRBD1. The CDR3 has 16 amino acids. V shed 5 bases, J shed 0 bases, and the junction held 6 bases outside the gene matches. From germline, CDR1 is SGHNT and CDR2 YENEEA. CDR3 amino acids: CASSLRTGGLNTEAFF. The CDR3, as DNA: TGTGCCAGCAGCCTCAGGACAGGGGGTTTGAACACTGAAGCTTTCTTT.

This clone was recorded only once. The gene calls are TRBV29-1 and TRBJ1-5; TRBD1 agrees at 11 bases. The CDR3 consists of 13 residues. With V trimmed by 4 bases and J by 6 bases, 2 bases remained unmatched. CDR1 is SQVTM, CDR2 ANQGSEA, per germline. DNA for the CDR3: TGCAGCGTTGCGGGGACAGGGGGTCAGCCCCAGCATTTT. It yields the protein CSVAGTGGQPQHF.

The chain joins TRBV3-1 (or the pseudogene TRBV3-2) to TRBJ2-2; D possibly corresponds to TRBD2 (5 bases). This CDR3 is 13 amino acids long. The V gene lost 2 bases and the J gene lost 13 bases, with 14 bases spanning the gap. Germline assignment: CDR1 LGHDT and CDR2 YNNKEL (reference sequence). CDR3 residues: CASSQTPLGVLFF. The CDR3 DNA is TGTGCCAGCAGCCAAACCCCACTAGGTGTGCTGTTTTTT.

The chain has TRBV24-1 and TRBJ1-6; 8 bases align to TRBD1. This CDR3 is 22 amino acids long. In germline, CDR1 is KGHDR, CDR2 SFDVKD. V trimming: 0 bases; J trimming: 0 bases; junction bases outside the gene matches: 15. The CDR3 coding sequence is TGTGCCACCAGTGATTTGGGGGGCTGGGCCAGGGGGCAGAGCTCCTATAATTCACCCCTCCACTTT. It yields the protein CATSDLGGWARGQSSYNSPLHF.

The chain has TRBV13 and TRBJ1-1, with D unclear. The CDR3 runs 14 residues. CDR1 and CDR2 (germline): PRHDT, FYEKMQ (reference sequence). Trimming stripped 1 base from V and 1 base from J, with 7 bases between. The CDR3 here is CASSLVSGNTEAFF. The CDR3 DNA reads as TGTGCCAGCAGCTTAGTGTCAGGGAACACTGAAGCTTTCTTT. Full variable domain (outside the CDR3, taken from reference TRBV13 and TRBJ1-1): AAGVIQSPRHLIKEKRETATLKCYPIPRHDTVYWYQQGPGQDPQFLISFYEKMQSDKGSIPDRFSAQQFSDYHSELNMSSLELGDSALYFCASSLVSGNTEAFFGQGTRLTVV.

The chain has TRBV9 and TRBJ1-4, with 9 bases lining up with TRBD1. The CDR3 runs 19 residues. The V gene's germline CDR1 is SGDLS and CDR2 YYNGEE. V shed 4 bases and J 7 bases; nucleotides not matched to a gene: 20. The CDR3 reads CASSPGRRQGVAKGEKLFF. The CDR3 DNA sequence: TGTGCCAGCAGCCCGGGGAGGAGACAGGGGGTGGCGAAAGGTGAAAAACTGTTTTTT. Using reference TRBV9 and TRBJ1-4 for the parts outside the CDR3, the full variable domain is DSGVTQTPKHLITATGQRVTLRCSPRSGDLSVYWYQQSLDQGLQFLIQYYNGEERAKGNILERFSAQQFPDLHSELNLSSLELGDSALYFCASSPGRRQGVAKGEKLFFGSGTQLSVL.

V gene TRBV2 combines with J gene TRBJ1-1; 9 nucleotides match TRBD1. Per the germline V gene, CDR1 is SNHLY and CDR2 is FYNNEI. With V trimmed by 8 bases and J by 6 bases, 7 bases remained unmatched. The CDR3 spans 13 residues. CDR3 residues: CASRGQGVSEAFF. In nucleotides, the CDR3 is TGTGCCAGCCGGGGACAGGGAGTTTCTGAAGCTTTCTTT.

The chain combines TRBV7-6 with TRBJ1-4, with a weak D call TRBD1 (5 bases). Germline assignment: CDR1 SGHVS and CDR2 FNYEAQ. The CDR3 spans 16 residues. Trimming took 0 bases from V and 6 from J, leaving 14 bases between them. The chain's CDR3 is CASSLAPQGMDEKLFF. In DNA, the CDR3 is TGTGCCAGCAGCTTAGCGCCTCAGGGAATGGATGAAAAACTGTTTTTT.

The rearrangement uses TRBV24-1 and TRBJ2-2, with 10 bases that match TRBD2. V shed 3 bases, J shed 4 bases, and the junction held 7 bases outside the gene matches. Germline V CDR1 and CDR2: KGHDR, SFDVKD. The CDR3 is made up of 17 amino acids. As DNA, the CDR3 is TGTGCCACCAGTGATCCTAGCGGGAGTCAGCGCACCGGGGAGCTGTTTTTT. It is translated as CATSDPSGSQRTGELFF.

V gene TRBV6-5 combines with J gene TRBJ2-7; D might be TRBD2 (6 bases). The CDR3 spans 14 residues. V was pared by 6 bases and J by 0 bases, with 12 bases between. Germline V gene sequence: CDR1 MNHEY, CDR2 SVGAGI. CDR3 nucleotide sequence: TGTGCCAGCAGGGCTAGCGCTAGCTCCTACGAGCAGTACTTC. Translating it yields CASRASASSYEQYF.

The rearrangement uses TRBV25-1 and TRBJ1-1; unclear D gene. Germline V CDR1 and CDR2: MGHDK, SYGVNS. The CDR3 length is 16 residues. V shed 3 bases and J shed 1 base, with 15 bases lying between them. CDR3 nucleotide sequence: TGTGCCAGCAGTGATCGGGCATGGGAGGGGAACACTGAAGCTTTCTTT. As protein: CASSDRAWEGNTEAFF.

The rearrangement links TRBV5-1 to TRBJ2-1; 8 bases are shared with TRBD2. The J segment lost 8 bases and the V segment lost 4 bases, leaving 14 bases of the junction unmatched. The CDR3 is made up of 16 amino acids. Germline V gives CDR1 SGHRS, CDR2 YFSETQ. The CDR3 here is CASSRRPGLDVDEQFF. The CDR3 region has the DNA TGCGCCAGCAGCAGAAGGCCGGGACTAGATGTCGATGAGCAGTTCTTC.

The J gene is TRBJ2-7, the V gene TRBV4-1; possibly TRBD2 for D (6 bases). This CDR3 region has 15 residues. Germline lookup yields CDR1 MGHRA and CDR2 YSYEKL. Between the trimmed V and J ends, which lost 0 bases and 7 bases, there was a span of 16 bases. Here the CDR3 DNA reads TGCGCCAGCAGCCAAGACGGCCGCAGCGCGGGAGAGCAGTACTTC. Translating gives CASSQDGRSAGEQYF.